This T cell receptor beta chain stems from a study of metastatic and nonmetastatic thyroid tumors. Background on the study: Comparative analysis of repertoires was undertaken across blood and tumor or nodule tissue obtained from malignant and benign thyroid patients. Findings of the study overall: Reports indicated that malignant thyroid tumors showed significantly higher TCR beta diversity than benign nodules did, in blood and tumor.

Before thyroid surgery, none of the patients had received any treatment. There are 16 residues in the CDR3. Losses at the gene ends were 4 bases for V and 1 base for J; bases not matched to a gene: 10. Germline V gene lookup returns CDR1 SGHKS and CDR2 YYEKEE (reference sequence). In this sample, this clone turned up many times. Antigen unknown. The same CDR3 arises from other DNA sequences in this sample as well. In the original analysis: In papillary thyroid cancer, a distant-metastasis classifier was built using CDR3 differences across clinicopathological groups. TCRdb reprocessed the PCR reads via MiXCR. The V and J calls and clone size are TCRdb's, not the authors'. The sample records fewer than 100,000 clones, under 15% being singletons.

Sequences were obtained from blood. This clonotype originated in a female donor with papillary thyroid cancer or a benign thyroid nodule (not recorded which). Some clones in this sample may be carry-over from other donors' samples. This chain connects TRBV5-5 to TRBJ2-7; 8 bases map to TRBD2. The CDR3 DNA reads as TGTGCCAGCAGCCTGACCTCGGGGGGGGATTCCTACGAGCAGTACTTC. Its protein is CASSLTSGGDSYEQYF.